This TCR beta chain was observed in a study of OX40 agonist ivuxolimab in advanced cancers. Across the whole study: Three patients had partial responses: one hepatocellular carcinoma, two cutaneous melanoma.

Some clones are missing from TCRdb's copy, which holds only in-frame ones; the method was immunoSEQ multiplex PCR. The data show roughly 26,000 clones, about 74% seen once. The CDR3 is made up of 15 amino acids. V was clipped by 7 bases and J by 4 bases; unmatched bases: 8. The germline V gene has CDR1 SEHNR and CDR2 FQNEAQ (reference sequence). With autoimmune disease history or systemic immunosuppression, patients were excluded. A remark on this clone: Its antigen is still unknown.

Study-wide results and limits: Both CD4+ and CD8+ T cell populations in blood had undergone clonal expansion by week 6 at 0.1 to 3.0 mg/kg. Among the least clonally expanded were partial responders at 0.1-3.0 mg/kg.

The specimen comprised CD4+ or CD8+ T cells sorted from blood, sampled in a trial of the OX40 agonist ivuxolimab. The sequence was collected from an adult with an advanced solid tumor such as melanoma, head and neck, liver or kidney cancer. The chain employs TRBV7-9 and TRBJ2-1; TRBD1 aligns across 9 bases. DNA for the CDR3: TGTGCCAGCAAGAAAGGGACAGGGACTTACAATGAGCAGTTCTTC. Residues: CASKKGTGTYNEQFF.